A single sample is the source of the 12 T cell receptor beta chains below, sequenced in a study of T cell responses to AZD1222 COVID-19 vaccine listed by TCRdb under 2021. This sample's time point label indicates: baseline before first vaccination. Preparation of the library involved the immunoSEQ multiplex PCR assay. This immuneACCESS table, as held by TCRdb, lists in-frame sequences with V and J called but not all clones. Of the missing ones, under half trace to an unresolved V gene in checked studies; the others have no known cause. Here the sample has approximately 92,000 clones; approximately 90% occur a single time. The biggest ten clones account for around 6.9% of the sample. The sample in question was peripheral blood, obtained on day 0 of AZD1222 vaccination. The origin of the receptors is an adult in good health.

The chain uses TRBV6-6 and TRBJ1-1; D gene uncertain. V was pared by 4 bases and J by 4 bases, with 10 bases between. The germline V gene encodes CDR1 MNHNY and CDR2 SVGAGI (reference sequence). The CDR3 covers 13 residues. The CDR3 protein is CASSFQVGTEAFF. CDR3 coding DNA: TGTGCCAGCAGTTTCCAAGTTGGCACTGAAGCTTTCTTT.

This clone was found a few times. The chain carries TRBV7-9 and TRBJ2-2; 9 bases are shared with TRBD2. With V trimmed by 8 bases and J by 4 bases, 8 bases remained unmatched. The CDR3 is made up of 15 amino acids. CDR1 is SEHNR, CDR2 FQNEAQ, per germline (reference sequence). The CDR3 spells CASSRAGGPTGELFF. As DNA, the CDR3 is TGTGCCAGCTCCCGCGCGGGGGGGCCCACCGGGGAGCTGTTTTTT.

This clone was observed once. The chain joins TRBV2 to TRBJ2-7; D remains ambiguous. With 2 bases removed from V and 9 bases from J, the gap between germline ends came to 17 bases. Germline assignment: CDR1 SNHLY and CDR2 FYNNEI. The CDR3 spans 14 residues. CDR3 amino acids: CASSERQDPKVQYF. CDR3 in DNA: TGTGCCAGCAGTGAACGGCAGGATCCTAAAGTGCAGTACTTC.

This clone was counted a single time. This chain connects TRBV19 to TRBJ1-5, with a tentative D call TRBD1 (6 bases). The CDR3 is 17 residues long. CDR1 is LNHDA, CDR2 SQIVND, per germline (reference sequence). V was pared by 7 bases and J by 5 bases, with 24 bases between. CDR3 sequence: CASNPPGQQGIYQPQHF. The DNA of the CDR3 is TGTGCCAGTAATCCCCCGGGGCAGCAGGGGATTTATCAGCCCCAGCATTTT.

The chain combines TRBV28 with TRBJ1-2, with 12 bases lining up with TRBD1. CDR3 length: 14 amino acids. The V segment lost 4 bases and the J segment 8 bases; nucleotides outside the gene matches: 5. CDR1 is MDHEN, CDR2 SYDVKM, per germline. Written as DNA, the CDR3 is TGTGCCAGCAGTTCGGGGACAGGGGGCGGCGGCTACACCTTC. Its protein is CASSSGTGGGGYTF.

With regard to this clone: In this CDR3 the conserved last residue, phenylalanine or tryptophan, is missing, so a read error is likely. The DNA is omitted, as the CDR3 cannot be located on it reliably, and the CDR3 follows TCRdb's listing. This chain joins TRBV19 and TRBJ1-4. Counting both end residues, the CDR3 totals 14 amino acids. Germline CDR1 is LNHDA and CDR2 is SQIVND (reference sequence). The CDR3 sequence is CASSIKWSDTPHLV.

This sequence joins TRBV10-3 and TRBJ2-2; D gene unclear. V shed 0 bases and J shed 5 bases, with 7 bases lying between them. Germline lookup yields CDR1 ENHRY and CDR2 SYGVKD. The CDR3 consists of 14 residues. DNA for the CDR3: TGTGCCATCAGTGAGTCGGACCGTACCGGGGAGCTGTTTTTT. This sequence encodes CAISESDRTGELFF.

The CDR3 sequence is CASSHRGQSYGYTF. The CDR3 DNA sequence: TGTGCCAGCAGCCATAGGGGACAGAGCTATGGCTACACCTTC. The chain uses TRBV3-1 (or the pseudogene TRBV3-2) and TRBJ1-2; 7 bases match TRBD1. J was trimmed by 4 bases and V by 3 bases; bases with no gene match: 5. CDR3 length: 14 amino acids. Germline loops: CDR1 LGHDT, CDR2 YNNKEL (reference sequence).

Concerning this clone: No DNA is shown, since the ends of the CDR3 on it are uncertain; the CDR3 is the one TCRdb lists. V gene TRBV2 combines with J gene TRBJ2-5; the table assigns TRBD2, which was not confirmed against the DNA. Ends included, the CDR3 has 13 residues. Germline loops: CDR1 SNHLY, CDR2 FYNNEI. This chain's CDR3 is CASILEYQETQYF.

This rearrangement joins TRBV3-1 (or the pseudogene TRBV3-2) to TRBJ2-1; 7 bases match TRBD2. This CDR3 spans 16 amino acids. In germline, CDR1 is LGHDT, CDR2 YNNKEL (reference sequence). J was trimmed by 7 bases and V by 0 bases; bases with no gene match: 9. Here the CDR3 DNA reads TGTGCCAGCAGCCAAGAGGGTGGCGGGAGTAGGAATGAGCAGTTCTTC. Protein product: CASSQEGGGSRNEQFF.

The V and J genes are TRBV6-2 or TRBV6-3 and TRBJ1-3, with unresolved D. Germline V CDR1 and CDR2: MNHEY, SVGEGT. With 6 bases removed from V and 3 bases from J, the gap between germline ends came to 24 bases. The CDR3 has 18 residues. The CDR3, as DNA: TGTGCCAGCAGCCCCCGAGGGATCGGCCTCTACGGTGGAAACACCATATATTTT. This gives the protein CASSPRGIGLYGGNTIYF.

The rearrangement links TRBV5-1 to TRBJ1-1; D remains unclear. Trimming left V 7 bases short and J 1 base short, with 14 bases between. The CDR3 contains 14 residues. Germline lookup yields CDR1 SGHRS and CDR2 YFSETQ. CDR3 protein: CASASGVTNTEAFF. CDR3 in DNA: TGCGCCAGCGCTAGTGGCGTTACGAACACTGAAGCTTTCTTT.